This T cell receptor (beta chain) was identified in a study of CXCR3-negative and CXCR3-positive naive CD8 T cells. UMI labels and 5' RACE were used to prepare the TRB cDNA libraries. TCRdb processed the 5' RACE reads again and assigns one entry to each CDR3 protein, with no DNA. This sample contains roughly 24,000 distinct CDR3 sequences. The CDR3 loop spans 16 amino acids. Germline lookup yields CDR1 SEHNR and CDR2 FQNEAQ (reference sequence). The sample consisted of naive CXCR3- CD8+ T cells from blood. Stated subset: CD45RO-CCR7+CD27+CD95- naive CD8+ T cells lacking CXCR3 (TNR3-). The clonotype comes from a human donor in good health. Some clones in this sample may be carry-over from other donors' samples. This chain connects TRBV7-9 to TRBJ1-4; no DNA is available, so the TRBD1 call from TCRdb remains unchecked. CDR3 loop: CASSLAEDRTNEKLFF.